The 9 T cell receptor beta chains below were found in one sample sequenced in a study of blood T cells in healthy people across ages. Alongside a J-beta primer mix, a sample-barcoded 5' primer served in a second PCR lasting 7 to 11 cycles. MiXCR, run by TCRdb on the 5' RACE reads, gives a single entry per CDR3 protein. The data contain more than 500,000 distinct CDR3 sequences, 25% to 30% of them seen just once; the ten biggest clones take up approximately 18%. The source material was blood. Receptors were obtained from a woman aged 70-85 years in good health.

The rearrangement links TRBV6-5 to TRBJ1-1; D might be TRBD1 (6 bases). There are 13 residues in the CDR3. The germline V gene has CDR1 MNHEY and CDR2 SVGAGI. The V end lost 6 bases, the J end lost 8 bases, and 16 bases lay between the germline ends. The CDR3 sequence is CASSQSGGIEAFF. For the CDR3, the DNA is TGTGCCAGCAGCCAATCCGGGGGCATAGAAGCTTTCTTT.

This chain links TRBV28 with TRBJ2-5, with D possibly being TRBD1 (6 bases). Judging by the DNA end, TRBJ2-7 fits better; the J call may be wrong. This CDR3 has 13 residues. Germline lookup yields CDR1 MDHEN and CDR2 SYDVKM. CDR3 in DNA: TGTGCCAGCAGAGACAGGAATTACTACGAGCAGTACTTC. This encodes CASRDRNYYEQYF.

Only a few counts were recorded for this clonotype. The genes are TRBV5-1 and TRBJ1-3, with a tentative D call TRBD1 (5 bases). This CDR3 is built from 14 residues. Germline-derived CDR1 and CDR2 are SGHRS and YFSETQ. The V gene lost 4 bases and the J gene lost 0 bases, with 8 bases spanning the gap. CDR3 amino acids: CASSQTDSGNTIYF. CDR3 DNA sequence: TGCGCCAGCAGCCAGACAGACTCTGGAAACACCATATATTTT. Full variable domain (rest looked up from reference TRBV5-1 and TRBJ1-3): KAGVTQTPRYLIKTRGQQVTLSCSPISGHRSVSWYQQTPGQGLQFLFEYFSETQRNKGNFPGRFSGRQFSNSRSEMNVSTLELGDSALYLCASSQTDSGNTIYFGEGSWLTVV.

This clonotype was picked up a small number of times. The rearrangement links TRBV20-1 to TRBJ1-5; D gene ambiguous. The CDR3 loop spans 12 amino acids. The germline V gene encodes CDR1 DFQATT and CDR2 SNEGSKA (reference sequence). V lost 4 bases and J 5 bases, leaving 9 bases between the germline ends. In nucleotides, the CDR3 is TGCAGTGCTAATTCCGGCTATCAGCCCCAGCATTTT. It codes for CSANSGYQPQHF.

This sequence joins TRBV15 and TRBJ1-1, with 7 bases fitting TRBD1. There are 15 residues in the CDR3. Germline values: CDR1 LNHNV, CDR2 YYDKDF (reference sequence). After removal of 7 bases from V and 0 bases from J, the junction contained 8 bases not matched to a gene. CDR3 bases: TGTGCCACCACCCGACAGGGAGACATGAACACTGAAGCTTTCTTT. Translated: CATTRQGDMNTEAFF.

This clonotype was observed a single time. The genes are TRBV4-2 and TRBJ2-3; 8 positions agree with TRBD2. CDR1 is LGHNA and CDR2 is YNFKEQ in the germline V gene. After removal of 0 bases from V and 0 bases from J, the junction contained 5 bases not matched to a gene. The CDR3 has 17 amino acids. CDR3 region: CASSQDRTSTSTDTQYF. The CDR3 region has the DNA TGTGCCAGCAGCCAAGATCGGACTAGCACTAGCACAGATACGCAGTATTTT.

This clonotype has just a few counts. This sequence joins TRBV7-9 and TRBJ2-7; tentatively, D is TRBD1 or TRBD2 (5 bases each). Trimming took 0 bases from V and 7 from J, leaving 13 bases between them. The CDR3 totals 14 residues. Germline CDR1 SEHNR, CDR2 FQNEAQ (reference sequence). CDR3 sequence: CASSLAARREEQYF. The CDR3 nucleotides read TGTGCCAGCAGCTTAGCAGCCCGCAGGGAGGAGCAGTACTTC.

This clonotype occurred a few times. The rearrangement joins TRBV4-2 to TRBJ2-6; D call uncertain. Germline-derived CDR1 and CDR2 are LGHNA and YNFKEQ. This CDR3 contains 15 residues. V gave up 8 bases and J gave up 3 bases, with 14 bases separating them. CDR3 sequence (DNA): TGTGCCAGCGCCCGCGGCCGTGGTGGGGCCAACGTCCTGACTTTC. It codes for CASARGRGGANVLTF.

This clonotype was counted ten times or more. The chain uses TRBV11-2 and TRBJ2-3; 8 positions match TRBD2. This CDR3 comprises 15 residues. With V trimmed by 4 bases and J by 4 bases, 7 bases remained unmatched. CDR1 SGHAT and CDR2 FQNNGV come from the germline V gene. In DNA form, the CDR3 reads TGTGCCAGCAGCTCCCGGGGACTAGAGCCAGATACGCAGTATTTT. Its translation: CASSSRGLEPDTQYF. The full variable domain, in which reference TRBV11-2 and TRBJ2-3 provide the parts outside the CDR3, is EAGVAQSPRYKIIEKRQSVAFWCNPISGHATLYWYQQILGQGPKLLIQFQNNGVVDDSQLPKDRFSAERLKGVDSTLKIQPAKLEDSAVYLCASSSRGLEPDTQYFGPGTRLTVL.